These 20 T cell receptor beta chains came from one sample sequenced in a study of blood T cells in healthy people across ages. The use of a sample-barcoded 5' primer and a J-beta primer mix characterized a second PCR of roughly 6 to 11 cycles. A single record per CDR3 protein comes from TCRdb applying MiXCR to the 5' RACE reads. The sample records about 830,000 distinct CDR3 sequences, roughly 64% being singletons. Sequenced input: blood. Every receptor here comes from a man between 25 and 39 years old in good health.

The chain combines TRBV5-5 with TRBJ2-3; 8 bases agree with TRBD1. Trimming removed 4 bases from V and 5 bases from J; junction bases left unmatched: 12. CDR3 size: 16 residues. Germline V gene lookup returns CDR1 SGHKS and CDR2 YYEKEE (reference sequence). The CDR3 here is CASSPGTGLRRDTQYF. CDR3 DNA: TGTGCCAGCAGCCCCGGGACAGGTCTACGACGAGATACGCAGTATTTT.

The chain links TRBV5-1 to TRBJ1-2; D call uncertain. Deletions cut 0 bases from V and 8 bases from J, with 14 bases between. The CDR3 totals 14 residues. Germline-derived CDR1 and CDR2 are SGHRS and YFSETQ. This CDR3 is CASSLGGYELGYTF. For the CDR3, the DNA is TGCGCCAGCAGCTTGGGGGGATACGAGTTAGGCTACACCTTC.

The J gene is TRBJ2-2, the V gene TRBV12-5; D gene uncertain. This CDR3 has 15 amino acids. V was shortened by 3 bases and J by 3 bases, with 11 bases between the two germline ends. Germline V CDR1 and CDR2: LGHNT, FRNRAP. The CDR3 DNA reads TGTGCTAGTGGTTTATCAGACGGGTACACCGGGGAGCTGTTTTTT. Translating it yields CASGLSDGYTGELFF.

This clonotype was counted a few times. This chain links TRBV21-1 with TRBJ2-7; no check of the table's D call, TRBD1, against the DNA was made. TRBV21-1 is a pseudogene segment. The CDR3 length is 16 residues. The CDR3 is CASSRLGDRGDYEQYF. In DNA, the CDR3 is TGTGCCAGCAGCAGGCTGGGTGACAGGGGCGACTACGAGCAGTACTTC.

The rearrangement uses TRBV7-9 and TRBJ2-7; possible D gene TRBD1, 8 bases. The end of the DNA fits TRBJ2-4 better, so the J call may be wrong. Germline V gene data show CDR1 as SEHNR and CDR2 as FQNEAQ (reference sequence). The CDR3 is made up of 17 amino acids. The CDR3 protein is CASSDTGGDVAKNIQYF. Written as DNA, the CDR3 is TGTGCCAGCAGCGACACAGGGGGGGATGTGGCCAAAAACATTCAGTACTTC.

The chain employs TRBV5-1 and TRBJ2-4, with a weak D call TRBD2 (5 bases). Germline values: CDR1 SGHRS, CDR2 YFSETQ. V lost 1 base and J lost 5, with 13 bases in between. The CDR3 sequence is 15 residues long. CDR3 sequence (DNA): TGCGCCAGCAGCTTGTACAAGTGGGGAGAAAACATTCAGTACTTC. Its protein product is CASSLYKWGENIQYF.

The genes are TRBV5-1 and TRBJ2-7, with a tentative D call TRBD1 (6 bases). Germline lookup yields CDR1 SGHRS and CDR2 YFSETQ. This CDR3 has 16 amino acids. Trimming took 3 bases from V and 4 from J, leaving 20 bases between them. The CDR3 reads CASSSSGQIQPYEQYF. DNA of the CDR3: TGCGCCAGCAGCTCATCGGGACAAATTCAACCTTACGAGCAGTACTTC.

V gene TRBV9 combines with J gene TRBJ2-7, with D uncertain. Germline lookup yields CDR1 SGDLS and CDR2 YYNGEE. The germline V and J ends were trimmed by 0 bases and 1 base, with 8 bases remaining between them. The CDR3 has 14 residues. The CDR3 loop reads CASSVGPQSYEQYF. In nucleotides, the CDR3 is TGTGCCAGCAGCGTAGGGCCCCAGTCCTACGAGCAGTACTTC. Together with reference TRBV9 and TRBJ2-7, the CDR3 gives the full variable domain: DSGVTQTPKHLITATGQRVTLRCSPRSGDLSVYWYQQSLDQGLQFLIQYYNGEERAKGNILERFSAQQFPDLHSELNLSSLELGDSALYFCASSVGPQSYEQYFGPGTRLTVT.

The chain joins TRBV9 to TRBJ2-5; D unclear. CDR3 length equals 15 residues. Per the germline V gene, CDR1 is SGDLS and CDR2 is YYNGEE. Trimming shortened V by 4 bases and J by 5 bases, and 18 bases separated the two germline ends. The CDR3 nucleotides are TGTGCCAGCAGCCCGACATCGCCGCCCGCGGAGACCCAGTACTTC. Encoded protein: CASSPTSPPAETQYF.

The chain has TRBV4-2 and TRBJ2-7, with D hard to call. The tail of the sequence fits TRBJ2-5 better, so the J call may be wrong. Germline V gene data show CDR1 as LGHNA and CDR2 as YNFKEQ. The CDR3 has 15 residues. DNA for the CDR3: TGTGCCAGCAGCCAAGGTCTCGGCTTGGTCGAGACCCAGTACTTC. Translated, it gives CASSQGLGLVETQYF.

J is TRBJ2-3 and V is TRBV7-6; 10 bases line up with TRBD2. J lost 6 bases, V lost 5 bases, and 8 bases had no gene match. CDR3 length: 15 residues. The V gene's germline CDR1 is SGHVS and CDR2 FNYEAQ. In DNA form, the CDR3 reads TGTGCCAGCAGCCCCAGCGGGGGGGCCGAGGATACGCAGTATTTT. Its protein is CASSPSGGAEDTQYF. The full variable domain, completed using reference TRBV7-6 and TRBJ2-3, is GAGVSQSPRYKVTKRGQDVALRCDPISGHVSLYWYRQALGQGPEFLTYFNYEAQQDKSGLPNDRFSAERPEGSISTLTIQRTEQRDSAMYRCASSPSGGAEDTQYFGPGTRLTVL.

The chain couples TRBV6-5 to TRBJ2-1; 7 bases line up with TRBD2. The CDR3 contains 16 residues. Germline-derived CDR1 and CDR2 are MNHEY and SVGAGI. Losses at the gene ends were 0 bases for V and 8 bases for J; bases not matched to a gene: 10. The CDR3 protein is CASSYSGGGPVYEQFF. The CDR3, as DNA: TGTGCCAGCAGTTACTCGGGCGGGGGACCAGTTTATGAGCAGTTCTTC.

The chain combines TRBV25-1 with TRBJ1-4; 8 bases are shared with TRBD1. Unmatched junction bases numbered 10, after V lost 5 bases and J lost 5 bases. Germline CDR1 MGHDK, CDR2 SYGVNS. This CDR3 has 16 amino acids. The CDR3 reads CASSLHKQGGNEKLFF. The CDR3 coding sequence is TGTGCCAGCAGTCTGCACAAACAGGGGGGGAATGAAAAACTGTTTTTT.

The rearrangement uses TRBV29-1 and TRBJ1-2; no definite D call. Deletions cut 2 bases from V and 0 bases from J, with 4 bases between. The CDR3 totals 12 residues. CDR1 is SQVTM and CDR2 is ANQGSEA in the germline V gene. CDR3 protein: CSVESPNYGYTF. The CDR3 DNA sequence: TGCAGCGTTGAATCACCTAACTATGGCTACACCTTC.

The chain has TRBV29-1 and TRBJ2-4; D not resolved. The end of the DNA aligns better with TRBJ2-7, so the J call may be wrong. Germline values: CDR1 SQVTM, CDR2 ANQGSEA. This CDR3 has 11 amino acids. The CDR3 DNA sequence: TGCAGCGTTGTGGTGGCGTCCGAGCAGTACTTC. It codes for CSVVVASEQYF.

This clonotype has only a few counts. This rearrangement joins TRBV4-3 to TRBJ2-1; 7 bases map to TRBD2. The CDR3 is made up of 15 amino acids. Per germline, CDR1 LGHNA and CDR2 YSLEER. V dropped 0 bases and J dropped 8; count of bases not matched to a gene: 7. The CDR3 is CASSQEGGRGDEQFF. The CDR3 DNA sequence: TGCGCCAGCAGCCAAGAAGGCGGGAGAGGGGATGAGCAGTTCTTC.

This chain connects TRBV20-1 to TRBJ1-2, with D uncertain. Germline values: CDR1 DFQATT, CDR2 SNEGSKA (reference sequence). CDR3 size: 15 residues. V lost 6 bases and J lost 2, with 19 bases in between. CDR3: CSALSPGALNYGYTF. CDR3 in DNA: TGCAGTGCCTTATCCCCGGGAGCATTGAACTATGGCTACACCTTC.

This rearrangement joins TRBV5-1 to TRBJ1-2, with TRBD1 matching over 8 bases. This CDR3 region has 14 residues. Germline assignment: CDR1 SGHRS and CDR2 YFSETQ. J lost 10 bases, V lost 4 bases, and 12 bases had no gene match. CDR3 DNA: TGCGCCAGCAGCACCGGGACAGGAGGCTTAGTCTACACCTTC. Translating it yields CASSTGTGGLVYTF. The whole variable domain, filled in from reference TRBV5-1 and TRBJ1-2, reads KAGVTQTPRYLIKTRGQQVTLSCSPISGHRSVSWYQQTPGQGLQFLFEYFSETQRNKGNFPGRFSGRQFSNSRSEMNVSTLELGDSALYLCASSTGTGGLVYTFGSGTRLTVV.

DNA of the CDR3: TGTGCCAGCAGCCAAGATCGGACGTATGGCTACACCTTC. It specifies CASSQDRTYGYTF. The chain carries TRBV14 and TRBJ1-2; no definite D call. CDR3 length equals 13 residues. The germline V gene has CDR1 SGHDN and CDR2 FVKESK. The V gene lost 0 bases and the J gene lost 5 bases, with 7 bases spanning the gap.

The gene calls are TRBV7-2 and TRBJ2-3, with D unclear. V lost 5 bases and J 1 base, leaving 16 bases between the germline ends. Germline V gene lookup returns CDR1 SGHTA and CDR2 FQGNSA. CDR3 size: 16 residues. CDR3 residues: CASSHFRRARTDTQYF. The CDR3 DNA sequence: TGTGCCAGCAGCCATTTTAGAAGGGCGCGCACAGATACGCAGTATTTT. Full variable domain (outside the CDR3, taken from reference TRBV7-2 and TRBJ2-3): GAGVSQSPSNKVTEKGKDVELRCDPISGHTALYWYRQSLGQGLEFLIYFQGNSAPDKSGLPSDRFSAERTGGSVSTLTIQRTQQEDSAVYLCASSHFRRARTDTQYFGPGTRLTVL.